This TCR beta chain was documented in a study of cytomegalovirus exposure and HLA in healthy donors. With respect to this clone: The target antigen is unknown.

The PCR ran on 60 Vbeta and 13 Jbeta primers. Clones were read by immunoSEQ multiplex PCR, and TCRdb kept only the in-frame ones, dropping some. The sample includes about 140,000 clones, around three quarters seen only once; the top ten take around 2.4%. With 2 bases clipped from V and 4 bases from J, the junction kept 3 bases outside the gene matches. CDR1 is WNHNN, CDR2 SYGVQD, per germline (reference sequence). The CDR3 sequence is 14 residues long. Findings and limits, study-wide: The authors assumed roughly uniform sequencing depth across donors for presence/absence analyses. In a later analysis, HLA-associated TCR beta chains were more clonally expanded than equally common others.

This sequence was found in a woman aged 18-35 years in good health and CMV-seropositive. The chain joins TRBV10-1 to TRBJ2-7; 9 nucleotides match TRBD1. Sequencing was carried out using PBMCs. The CDR3 DNA reads as TGCGCCAGCAGTGAGGCGACAGGGGGGTACGAGCAGTACTTC. As protein: CASSEATGGYEQYF.